This record concerns one T cell receptor beta chain sequence. Germline values: CDR1 SQVTM, CDR2 ANQGSEA. V was clipped by 7 bases and J by 0 bases; unmatched bases: 1. The CDR3 covers 15 residues. Per the authors' pipeline: By means of reference gene primer amplification, nucleated cell counts were estimated. The data were produced by immunoSEQ multiplex PCR, yet TCRdb's version contains in-frame clones alone and is incomplete. That table is the source of V, J and clone size, and D and trimming were worked out from the DNA. The sample includes over 120,000 clones, around 82% of them seen just once. The sample comes from a study of blood T cell repertoires in COVID-19. Background on the study: There were acute and convalescent COVID-19 samples, and they came from the United States, Italy and Spain. Sample material is recorded as cDNA or gDNA derived from T cells, B-cell-depleted T cells, or PBMCs.

V usage is TRBV29-1 and J usage is TRBJ2-2; 14 nucleotides agree with TRBD2. Sequenced material: peripheral blood. The sequence came from a woman aged 55 to 70 with acute or convalescent COVID-19. CDR3 amino acids: CSAGLAGANTGELFF. In nucleotides, the CDR3 is TGCAGCGCGGGACTAGCGGGAGCGAACACCGGGGAGCTGTTTTTT.